A selection of T cell receptor beta chains follows, all from one sample in a study of T-cell reconstitution after alpha-beta-depleted transplantation in children. One entry per CDR3 protein, called by TCRdb with MiXCR from the PCR reads. The sample includes some 440,000 distinct CDR3 sequences, under 20% of them seen just once. Source: PBMCs, mostly from graft donor cells, taken 360 days after TCRalphabeta/CD19-depleted stem cell transplant. These receptor sequences come from a boy younger than two who had a stem cell transplant for Wiskott-Aldrich syndrome, so the T cells may come from the graft donor. The CDR3 runs from the conserved cysteine through the conserved F or W. The order of the fields is J gene, clone size, V gene, D gene, CDR3 protein, CDR3 DNA. D genes are given only for firm matches. A clone size is listed for some rows: how often the clone was seen (once, few, many), or a class if it is expanded.

TRBJ2-1 many TRBV29-1 . CSVQGPTNDRQFF TGCAGCGTTCAGGGCCCCACTAACGACCGGCAGTTCTTC
TRBJ2-3 . TRBV10-3 TRBD2 CAITKFPVLAGGTDTQYF TGTGCCATCACCAAGTTCCCCGTACTAGCGGGGGGGACAGATACGCAGTATTTT
TRBJ2-7 many TRBV29-1 . CSVRSRLGYEQYF TGCAGCGTTCGTTCCCGGTTAGGTTACGAGCAGTACTTC
TRBJ1-2 . TRBV5-1 . CASSEGTPDYGYTF TGCGCCAGCAGCGAGGGGACCCCCGACTATGGCTACACCTTC
TRBJ2-2 . TRBV18 TRBD1 CASSPPGQGAGELFF TGTGCCAGCTCACCTCCGGGACAGGGGGCCGGGGAGCTGTTTTTT
TRBJ2-1 few TRBV5-1 . CASSEWTDINEQFF TGCGCCAGCAGCGAGTGGACAGACATCAATGAGCAGTTCTTC
TRBJ2-3 . TRBV7-2 . CASSLPVAESTDTQYF TGTGCCAGCAGCTTACCCGTAGCGGAAAGCACAGATACGCAGTATTTT
TRBJ1-5 . TRBV4-1 . CASSQDRDEPQHF TGCGCCAGCAGCCAAGACAGGGATGAGCCCCAGCATTTT
TRBJ2-1 many TRBV11-2 TRBD2 CASSLGLAGGPILYNEQFF TGTGCCAGCAGCCTCGGACTAGCGGGGGGGCCAATCTTATACAATGAGCAGTTCTTC
TRBJ2-2 few TRBV30 . CAWESGDGNTGELFF TGTGCCTGGGAATCCGGAGACGGGAACACCGGGGAGCTGTTTTTT
TRBJ2-2 few TRBV4-1 . CASSPRGGGGTGELFF TGCGCCAGCAGCCCCAGGGGGGGCGGCGGCACCGGGGAGCTGTTTTTT
TRBJ2-1 few TRBV7-9 . CASSSRLSSYNEQFF TGTGCCAGCAGCTCTCGATTGAGCTCCTACAATGAGCAGTTCTTC
TRBJ2-7 . TRBV7-2 . CASSRTTGEGYEQYF TGTGCCAGCAGCCGTACGACAGGGGAGGGCTACGAGCAGTACTTC
TRBJ2-7 . TRBV20-1 TRBD2 CSARARGGAYEQYF TGCAGTGCTAGAGCCCGCGGGGGGGCCTACGAGCAGTACTTC
TRBJ2-6 . TRBV6-1 TRBD1 CASSGRDRGLKGGANVLTF TGTGCCAGCAGTGGGCGGGACAGGGGGCTGAAAGGTGGGGCCAACGTCCTGACTTTC
TRBJ1-5 . TRBV10-2 TRBD1 CASSQTGGANQPQHF TGCGCCAGCAGCCAAACAGGGGGGGCGAATCAGCCCCAGCATTTT
TRBJ1-2 . TRBV27 . CASSLSPRAGHGYTF TGTGCCAGCAGTTTAAGTCCCCGGGCCGGTCATGGCTACACCTTC
TRBJ2-5 . TRBV20-1 . CSATRPTQETQYF TGCAGTGCAACTCGACCAACCCAAGAGACCCAGTACTTC
TRBJ1-6 few TRBV5-1 TRBD1 CASSSTVRQGYSPLHF TGCGCCAGCAGCTCCACAGTCAGACAGGGGTATTCACCCCTCCACTTT
TRBJ1-2 . TRBV27 . CASSSPREGYGYTF TGTGCCAGCAGTTCTCCCAGGGAGGGGTATGGCTACACCTTC
TRBJ1-2 . TRBV10-3 . CAISVPGHDGGYTF TGTGCCATCAGTGTGCCCGGACACGACGGTGGCTACACCTTC
TRBJ1-5 . TRBV11-2 . CASSLGANSNQPQHF TGTGCCAGCAGCTTAGGGGCGAATAGCAATCAGCCCCAGCATTTT
TRBJ2-4 . TRBV12-3/TRBV12-4 . CASSPDSWEAKNIQYF TGTGCCAGCAGCCCCGACTCATGGGAAGCCAAAAACATTCAGTACTTC
TRBJ2-2 few TRBV12-3/TRBV12-4 . CASSPTSFYTGELFF TGTGCCAGCAGCCCGACAAGCTTCTACACCGGGGAGCTGTTTTTT
TRBJ1-2 few TRBV7-6 TRBD1 CASSFHPPGQGADGYTF TGTGCCAGCAGTTTTCACCCACCGGGACAGGGGGCCGATGGCTACACCTTC
TRBJ2-7 . TRBV29-1 . CSVVSGYEQYF TGCAGCGTGGTTTCAGGCTACGAGCAGTACTTC
TRBJ1-1 . TRBV6-6 . CASSYKTETEAFF TGTGCCAGCAGTTACAAGACTGAGACTGAAGCTTTCTTT
TRBJ2-1 . TRBV4-2 . CASSQGGTAASYNEQFF TGTGCCAGCAGCCAAGGGGGGACCGCTGCTTCCTACAATGAGCAGTTCTTC
TRBJ2-3 . TRBV7-9 . CASNPSSTDTQYF TGTGCCAGCAATCCTTCTAGCACAGATACGCAGTATTTT
TRBJ2-7 few TRBV12-3/TRBV12-4 TRBD2 CASSPRGGLYEQYF TGTGCCAGCAGCCCTCGGGGGGGCCTCTACGAGCAGTACTTC
TRBJ2-2 . TRBV7-2 . CASRPGGKNTGELFF TGTGCCAGCAGACCAGGAGGGAAGAACACCGGGGAGCTGTTTTTT
TRBJ2-1 few TRBV7-7 . CASSLIQGDEQFF TGTGCCAGCAGCTTAATACAGGGCGATGAGCAGTTCTTC
TRBJ2-1 few TRBV11-2 TRBD2 CASSPGMRGANEQFF TGTGCCAGCAGCCCGGGGATGCGGGGGGCGAATGAGCAGTTCTTC
TRBJ2-2 . TRBV19 . CASSIVRETGELFF TGTGCCAGTAGTATTGTCCGTGAGACCGGGGAGCTGTTTTTT
TRBJ2-7 . TRBV20-1 . CSAPSGRSYEQYF TGCAGTGCTCCCTCAGGGAGATCCTACGAGCAGTACTTC
TRBJ1-1 . TRBV7-8 . CASSPWTTGEAFF TGTGCCAGCAGCCCGTGGACAACCGGTGAAGCTTTCTTT
TRBJ2-6 . TRBV10-3 . CAIMVPRGGANVLTF TGTGCCATCATGGTTCCGAGAGGTGGGGCCAACGTCCTGACTTTC
TRBJ2-5 many TRBV29-1 TRBD1 CSVSVPGQGQETQYF TGCAGCGTTTCAGTTCCGGGACAGGGACAAGAGACCCAGTACTTC
TRBJ2-5 . TRBV18 . CASSHVLVDQETQYF TGTGCCAGCTCACATGTCCTCGTTGACCAAGAGACCCAGTACTTC
TRBJ1-1 . TRBV29-1 TRBD1 CSVESGRGTRVTEAFF TGCAGCGTTGAATCGGGCAGGGGGACCCGGGTCACTGAAGCTTTCTTT
TRBJ2-6 . TRBV24-1 . CATGGAGANVLTF TGTGCCACCGGAGGGGCTGGGGCCAACGTCCTGACTTTC
TRBJ2-1 few TRBV15 TRBD2 CATIRGGGYNEQFF TGTGCCACAATACGGGGCGGGGGCTACAATGAGCAGTTCTTC